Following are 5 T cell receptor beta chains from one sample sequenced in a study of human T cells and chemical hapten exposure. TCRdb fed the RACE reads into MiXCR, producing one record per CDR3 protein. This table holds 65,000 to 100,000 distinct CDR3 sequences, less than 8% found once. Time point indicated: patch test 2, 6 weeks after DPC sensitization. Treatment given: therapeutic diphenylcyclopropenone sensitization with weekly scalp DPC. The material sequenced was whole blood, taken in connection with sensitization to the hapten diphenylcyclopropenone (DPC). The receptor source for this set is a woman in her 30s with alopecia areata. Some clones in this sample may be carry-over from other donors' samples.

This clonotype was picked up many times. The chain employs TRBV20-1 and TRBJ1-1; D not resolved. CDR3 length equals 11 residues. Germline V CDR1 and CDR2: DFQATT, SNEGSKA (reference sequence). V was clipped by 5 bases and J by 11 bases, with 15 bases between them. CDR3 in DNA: TGCAGTGCTCCGATTCTGGGCGAGGCTTTCTTT. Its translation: CSAPILGEAFF.

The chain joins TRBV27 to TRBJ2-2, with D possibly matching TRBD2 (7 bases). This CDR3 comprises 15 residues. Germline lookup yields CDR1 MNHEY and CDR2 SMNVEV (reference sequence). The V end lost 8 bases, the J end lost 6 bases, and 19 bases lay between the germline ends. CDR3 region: CASRLGGGFAGELFF. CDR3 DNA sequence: TGTGCCAGCCGCCTGGGGGGGGGCTTTGCCGGGGAGCTGTTTTTT.

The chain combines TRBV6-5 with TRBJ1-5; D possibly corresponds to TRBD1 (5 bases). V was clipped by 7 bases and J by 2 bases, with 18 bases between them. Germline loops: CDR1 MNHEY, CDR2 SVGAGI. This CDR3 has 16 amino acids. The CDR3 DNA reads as TGTGCCAGCAACGGCAGGGAGCGTTTGGGCAATCAGCCCCAGCATTTT. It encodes CASNGRERLGNQPQHF.

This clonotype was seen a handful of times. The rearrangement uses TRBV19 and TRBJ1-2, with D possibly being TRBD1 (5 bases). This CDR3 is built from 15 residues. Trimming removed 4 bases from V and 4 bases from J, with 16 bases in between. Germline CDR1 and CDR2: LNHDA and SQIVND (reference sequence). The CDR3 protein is CASSNPSGASYGYTF. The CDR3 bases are TGTGCCAGTAGTAACCCCTCCGGGGCTTCCTATGGCTACACCTTC. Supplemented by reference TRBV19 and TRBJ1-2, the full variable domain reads DGGITQSPKYLFRKEGQNVTLSCEQNLNHDAMYWYRQDPGQGLRLIYYSQIVNDFQKGDIAEGYSVSREKKESFPLTVTSAQKNPTAFYLCASSNPSGASYGYTFGSGTRLTVV.

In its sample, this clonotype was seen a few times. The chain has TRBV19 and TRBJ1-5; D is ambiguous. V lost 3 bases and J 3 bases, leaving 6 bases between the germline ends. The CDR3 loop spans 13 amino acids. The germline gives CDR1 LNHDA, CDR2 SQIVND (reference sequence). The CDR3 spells CASSMRINQPQHF. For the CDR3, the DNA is TGTGCCAGTAGTATGAGGATCAATCAGCCCCAGCATTTT.